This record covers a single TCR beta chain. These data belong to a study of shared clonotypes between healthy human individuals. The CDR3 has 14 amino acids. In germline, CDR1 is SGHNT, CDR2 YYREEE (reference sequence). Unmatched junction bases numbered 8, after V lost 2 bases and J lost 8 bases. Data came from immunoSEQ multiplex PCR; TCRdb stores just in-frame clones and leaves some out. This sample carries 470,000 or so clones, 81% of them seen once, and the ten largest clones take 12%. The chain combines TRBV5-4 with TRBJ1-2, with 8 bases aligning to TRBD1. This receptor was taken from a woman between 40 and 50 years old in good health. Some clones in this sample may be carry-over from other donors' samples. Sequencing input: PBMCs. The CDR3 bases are TGTGCCAGCAGCTTCGAAGACAGGGGTCAAGGCTACACCTTC. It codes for CASSFEDRGQGYTF.